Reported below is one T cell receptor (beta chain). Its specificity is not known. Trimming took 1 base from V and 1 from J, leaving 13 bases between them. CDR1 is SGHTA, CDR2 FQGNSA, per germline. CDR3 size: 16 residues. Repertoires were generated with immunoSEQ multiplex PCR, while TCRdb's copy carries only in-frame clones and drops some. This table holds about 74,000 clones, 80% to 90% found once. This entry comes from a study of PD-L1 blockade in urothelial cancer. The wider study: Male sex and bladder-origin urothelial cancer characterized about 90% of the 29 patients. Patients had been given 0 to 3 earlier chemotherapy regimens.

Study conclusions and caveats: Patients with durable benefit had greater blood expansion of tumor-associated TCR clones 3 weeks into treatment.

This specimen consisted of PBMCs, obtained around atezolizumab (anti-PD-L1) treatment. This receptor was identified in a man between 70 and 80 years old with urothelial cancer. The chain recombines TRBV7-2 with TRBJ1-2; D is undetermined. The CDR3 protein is CASSLVSGWSNYGYTF. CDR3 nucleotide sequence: TGTGCCAGCAGCTTAGTGAGTGGGTGGAGTAACTATGGCTACACCTTC.